The rows below give T cell receptor beta chains drawn from one sample of a study of CD8 T cells in ankylosing spondylitis. TCRdb passed the 5' RACE reads through MiXCR, listing each CDR3 protein once. The data contain 700,000 to 850,000 distinct CDR3 sequences, 12% of them singletons. Sequencing was carried out using blood, either unsorted or a sorted T cell fraction (not recorded which). These TCRs come from a male donor with ankylosing spondylitis. Each CDR3 is given with its conserved first and last residue. Fields, in order: D gene, V gene, J gene, clone size, CDR3 protein, CDR3 DNA. The D gene is left open where the match is weak. Some rows have no size entry. The others give once, few or many, or a class for an expanded clone.

TRBD1	TRBV5-4	TRBJ1-2	-	CASSPGTGENYGYTF	TGTGCCAGCAGCCCCGGGACAGGGGAGAACTATGGCTACACCTTC
-	TRBV7-2	TRBJ2-3	many	CASSLGLSADTQYF	TGTGCCAGCAGCTTAGGTCTCTCCGCAGATACGCAGTATTTT
-	TRBV29-1	TRBJ2-4	few	CSVGPGGFGHIQYF	TGCAGCGTTGGACCCGGGGGTTTCGGTCACATTCAGTACTTC
-	TRBV20-1	TRBJ2-5	many	CSARDLLTQETQYF	TGCAGTGCTAGAGATCTTCTTACCCAAGAGACCCAGTACTTC
-	TRBV6-4	TRBJ1-1	few	CAGQNTEAFF	TGTGCGGGGCAGAACACTGAAGCTTTCTTT
-	TRBV7-9	TRBJ1-2	few	CASSLWPGYTF	TGTGCCAGCAGCTTATGGCCTGGCTACACCTTC
TRBD1	TRBV5-1	TRBJ1-1	once	CASSPRDRVNTEAFF	TGCGCCAGCAGCCCCCGGGACAGAGTGAACACTGAAGCTTTCTTT
TRBD1	TRBV5-1	TRBJ2-7	-	CASYDLGQLPYEQYF	TGCGCCAGCTACGACCTGGGACAGCTTCCCTACGAGCAGTACTTC
TRBD1	TRBV5-8	TRBJ1-2	-	CASSLKTGGFHTF	TGTGCCAGCAGCTTGAAGACAGGGGGCTTCCACACCTTC
TRBD1	TRBV7-2	TRBJ2-4	few	CASRPDRGKIQYF	TGTGCCAGCAGACCGGACAGGGGTAAAATTCAGTACTTC
-	TRBV12-3/TRBV12-4	TRBJ1-1	few	CASSLFRAAFF	TGTGCCAGCAGTTTATTCAGGGCGGCTTTCTTT
-	TRBV28	TRBJ2-7	-	CASSLKPTYEQYF	TGTGCCAGCAGTTTAAAGCCGACCTACGAGCAGTACTTC
-	TRBV29-1	TRBJ2-5	many	CSVEMLTPSLRETQYF	TGCAGCGTTGAAATGTTGACACCATCTCTAAGGGAGACCCAGTACTTC
-	TRBV5-6	TRBJ2-3	few	CASSLMRASTDTQYF	TGTGCCAGCAGCTTGATGAGGGCAAGCACAGATACGCAGTATTTT
TRBD2	TRBV4-2	TRBJ2-3	-	CASSLSHKWASGEDTQYF	TGTGCCAGCAGCCTAAGCCATAAATGGGCTAGCGGGGAAGATACGCAGTATTTT
-	TRBV20-1	TRBJ1-4	few	CSASKRGHPNEKLFF	TGCAGTGCTTCGAAGAGGGGACATCCGAATGAAAAACTGTTTTTT
-	TRBV20-1	TRBJ1-4	-	CSASSRRALVGKLFF	TGCAGTGCTAGTAGTCGGCGGGCGTTAGTTGGAAAACTGTTTTTT
TRBD1	TRBV20-1	TRBJ2-5	-	CSGQTGQETQYF	TGCAGTGGACAGACAGGGCAAGAGACCCAGTACTTC
-	TRBV30	TRBJ1-2	-	CAWRVANNYGYTF	TGTGCCTGGAGGGTCGCAAACAACTATGGCTACACCTTC
-	TRBV18	TRBJ2-2	-	CASSPDRSGELFF	TGTGCCAGCTCACCGGACAGATCCGGGGAGCTGTTTTTT
TRBD2	TRBV29-1	TRBJ2-1	many	CSVGTTFYDEQFF	TGCAGCGTCGGGACTACCTTTTATGATGAGCAGTTCTTC
-	TRBV20-1	TRBJ2-1	-	CSASGERRYNEQFF	TGCAGTGCTAGCGGGGAACGACGTTACAATGAGCAGTTCTTC
-	TRBV20-1	TRBJ1-5	many	CSAIGHRWQPQHF	TGCAGTGCCATCGGGCACCGATGGCAGCCCCAGCATTTT
-	TRBV2	TRBJ2-7	-	CASSEQGRAYEQYF	TGTGCCAGCAGTGAACAGGGGCGTGCCTACGAGCAGTACTTC
-	TRBV6-1	TRBJ2-7	-	CASSETWDTEQYF	TGTGCCAGCAGTGAAACTTGGGATACCGAGCAGTACTTC
-	TRBV3-1	TRBJ2-2	-	CASRLAGSRYTGELFF	TGTGCCAGCAGGCTCGCCGGGTCCCGCTACACCGGGGAGCTGTTTTTT
-	TRBV20-1	TRBJ1-5	few	CSAREGQAQPQHF	TGCAGTGCTAGAGAGGGGCAGGCCCAGCCCCAGCATTTT
TRBD2	TRBV5-1	TRBJ2-1	many	CASSPTGTSGSGEQFF	TGCGCCAGCAGCCCGACCGGGACTAGCGGGAGTGGTGAGCAGTTCTTC
-	TRBV24-1	TRBJ2-2	-	CATSGMRGRRRGSNTGELFF	TGTGCCACCAGTGGAATGCGAGGACGGCGGCGCGGATCGAACACCGGGGAGCTGTTTTTT
TRBD2	TRBV5-1	TRBJ2-2	few	CASSLRLAGVSTGELFF	TGCGCCAGCAGCCTGCGACTAGCGGGAGTAAGCACCGGGGAGCTGTTTTTT
-	TRBV23-1	TRBJ1-4	-	CASTVTATNEKLFF	TGCGCCAGCACCGTGACAGCAACTAATGAAAAACTGTTTTTT
-	TRBV20-1	TRBJ1-6	few	CSASHSDLHSPLHF	TGCAGTGCTAGTCACTCAGACCTGCATTCACCCCTCCACTTT
TRBD1	TRBV11-1	TRBJ2-1	few	CASRDRGKQFF	TGTGCCAGCAGAGACAGGGGAAAGCAGTTCTTC
TRBD2	TRBV20-1	TRBJ2-4	many	CSASGTSGTLAKNIQYF	TGCAGTGCTAGCGGGACTAGCGGAACACTAGCCAAAAACATTCAGTACTTC
-	TRBV20-1	TRBJ1-1	many	CSAKEPNTEAFF	TGCAGTGCCAAGGAGCCGAACACTGAAGCTTTCTTT
-	TRBV7-6	TRBJ1-1	few	CASRRTPQDTEAFF	TGTGCCAGCAGGCGGACGCCGCAGGACACTGAAGCTTTCTTT
-	TRBV7-3	TRBJ1-1	many	CASSLSGRHTEAFF	TGTGCCAGCAGCTTAAGTGGACGCCACACTGAAGCTTTCTTT
-	TRBV7-2	TRBJ2-6	-	CASSFQRPGANVLTF	TGTGCCAGCAGCTTCCAAAGACCTGGGGCCAACGTCCTGACTTTC
-	TRBV5-1	TRBJ1-5	many	CASSEGSGNQPQHF	TGCGCCAGCAGCGAAGGAAGCGGCAATCAGCCCCAGCATTTT
TRBD2	TRBV10-3	TRBJ2-3	few	CAIKPSGVASTDTQYF	TGTGCCATCAAACCTAGCGGGGTCGCTAGCACAGATACGCAGTATTTT
-	TRBV28	TRBJ1-2	-	CASTLGGFNYGYTF	TGTGCCAGCACCCTCGGGGGTTTTAACTATGGCTACACCTTC
TRBD1	TRBV5-6	TRBJ2-2	few	CASSPDRGWDTGELFF	TGTGCCAGCAGCCCCGACAGGGGTTGGGACACCGGGGAGCTGTTTTTT
-	TRBV10-3	TRBJ1-5	-	CAISESSPGNQPQHF	TGTGCCATCAGTGAGTCGTCACCGGGAAATCAGCCCCAGCATTTT
-	TRBV20-1	TRBJ2-1	many	CSARAGGRGYNEQFF	TGCAGTGCTAGAGCCGGGGGCAGGGGATACAATGAGCAGTTCTTC
-	TRBV5-1	TRBJ2-3	many	CASTTGQGGDTQYF	TGCGCCAGCACTACAGGGCAAGGGGGAGATACGCAGTATTTT
-	TRBV7-3	TRBJ2-3	few	CASSLTIEDTQYF	TGTGCCAGCAGCTTAACGATCGAAGATACGCAGTATTTT
TRBD1	TRBV28	TRBJ2-1	few	CASRKPQGVLSYNEQFF	TGTGCCAGCAGAAAACCACAGGGGGTCCTATCCTACAATGAGCAGTTCTTC
-	TRBV20-1	TRBJ2-1	-	CSARDPVRPNEQFF	TGCAGTGCTAGAGATCCAGTGAGGCCCAATGAGCAGTTCTTC
TRBD2	TRBV6-5	TRBJ2-1	many	CASRYRLAGTYEQFF	TGTGCCAGCAGGTACAGACTAGCGGGAACCTATGAGCAGTTCTTC
-	TRBV20-1	TRBJ2-7	few	CSALLDRTYEQYF	TGCAGTGCTCTTCTGGACCGGACCTACGAGCAGTACTTC
-	TRBV25-1	TRBJ1-1	-	CASSLLGSRTEAFF	TGTGCCAGCTCGCTTCTGGGAAGTCGTACTGAAGCTTTCTTT
TRBD2	TRBV7-2	TRBJ2-5	-	CASSLVGGAKETQYF	TGTGCCAGCAGCTTAGTCGGGGGGGCAAAAGAGACCCAGTACTTC
-	TRBV20-1	TRBJ2-2	many	CSGARGGSGGELFF	TGCAGTGGAGCGCGGGGTGGTTCTGGCGGGGAGCTGTTTTTT
-	TRBV29-1	TRBJ2-3	many	CSAGPRLRTDTQYF	TGCAGCGCTGGACCAAGGTTGAGGACAGATACGCAGTATTTT